This TCR beta chain came from a study of T cell repertoires in cytomegalovirus infection. Study-level background: Indications came from public TCR beta signatures; they pointed to CMV infection and to a matching HLA type. The study, taken as a whole, reports: Individuals carrying CMV plus the relevant HLA were identified by cumulative frequency of public TCR beta families. Dominating the ex vivo response were TCR beta clonotypes that were CMV-specific and HLA-C-restricted.

TCRdb reanalysed the reads using MiXCR and keeps one entry per CDR3 protein. The repertoire holds some 300,000 distinct CDR3 sequences, with about a sixth as singletons. As regards this clonotype: The antigen remains unidentified.

The CDR3 covers 13 residues. Germline trimming cut 5 bases from V and 2 bases from J; bases unmatched to any gene: 3. Germline-derived CDR1 and CDR2 are DFQATT and SNEGSKA (reference sequence). The sample consisted of PBMCs. This clonotype was sampled from a human donor in good health (CMV status not recorded). Some clones in this sample may be carry-over from other donors' samples. The chain employs TRBV20-1 and TRBJ1-5; TRBD1 agrees at 7 bases. The CDR3 DNA follows: TGCAGTGCTCCCGGGACAGGCAATCAGCCCCAGCATTTT. Protein product: CSAPGTGNQPQHF.